This T cell receptor beta chain is drawn from a study of control samples from healthy donors and cancer patients. V shed 4 bases, J shed 3 bases, and the junction held 3 bases outside the gene matches. Germline V lookup: CDR1 LNHDA, CDR2 SQIVND (reference sequence). This CDR3 spans 13 amino acids. This clone was recorded only once. The repertoire was sequenced with immunoSEQ multiplex PCR; TCRdb's copy has only in-frame clones and lacks some. Of 90,000 to 140,000 clones in the sample, about 83% are singletons; the top ten hold 13%. This clonotype originated in a woman aged 45-60 years in good health. Specimen: blood. V usage is TRBV19 and J usage is TRBJ2-7; TRBD2 matches at 7 bases. This CDR3 is CASSSRTSYEQYF. The CDR3, as DNA: TGTGCCAGTAGTAGTAGGACTAGCTACGAGCAGTACTTC.